The rows below give T cell receptor beta chains drawn from one sample of a study of response to subunit inactivated influenza vaccine. TCRdb analysed the RT-PCR reads with MiXCR anew, one entry per CDR3 protein. In the table there are roughly 670,000 distinct CDR3 sequences, approximately 14% of which are singletons. The specimen was PBMCs from blood, collected approximately 15 days before vaccination. The source is a man in his forties or fifties who received an inactivated influenza vaccine. CDR3s include the opening cysteine and the closing phenylalanine or tryptophan. The order of the fields is D gene, CDR3 length, V gene, J gene, clone size, CDR3 DNA, CDR3 protein. A D gene is named only where the DNA matches it firmly. Some rows mark clone size as missing; the rest say once, few, many or name a class of expanded clone.

TRBD1	14	TRBV9	TRBJ1-1	NA	TGTGCCAGCAGCCTCTCGGACAGGGGCACTGAAGCTTTCTTT	CASSLSDRGTEAFF
NA	14	TRBV27	TRBJ2-7	few	TGTGCCAGCAAACCCTGGACAGCCTCCTACGAGCAGTACTTC	CASKPWTASYEQYF
NA	13	TRBV7-6	TRBJ2-2	few	TGTGCCAGCAGCTCCCCCCCGGGCGGGGAGCTGTTTTTT	CASSSPPGGELFF
TRBD1	14	TRBV3-1	TRBJ2-2	NA	TGTGCCAGCAGCTTGACAGGGGGCTACCGGGAGCTGTTTTTT	CASSLTGGYRELFF
NA	14	TRBV6-5	TRBJ2-3	NA	TGTGCCAGCAGTTATGAACAGGGCTTTGGTACGCAGTATTTT	CASSYEQGFGTQYF
NA	14	TRBV7-2	TRBJ2-3	few	TGTGCCAGCAGCTTATCAGGGGGGGAAGATACGCAGTATTTT	CASSLSGGEDTQYF
TRBD1	15	TRBV30	TRBJ2-5	NA	TGTGCCTGGAGTTTGGGACAGGGCGGCAAAGAGACCCAGTACTTC	CAWSLGQGGKETQYF
NA	13	TRBV29-1	TRBJ2-5	NA	TGCAGCGTACAAACGTCGGGGTATCAGACCCAGTACTTC	CSVQTSGYQTQYF
NA	16	TRBV15	TRBJ2-3	many	TGTGCCACCAGCGGCCCGTGGACAGATTCCACAGATACGCAGTATTTT	CATSGPWTDSTDTQYF
NA	13	TRBV25-1	TRBJ2-5	NA	TGTGCCAGCAGTGAAAAAGCATTCGGGACCCAGTACTTC	CASSEKAFGTQYF
TRBD1	13	TRBV3-1	TRBJ1-1	NA	TGTGCCAGCAGCCACTCGACAGGGGTGGAGGCTTTCTTT	CASSHSTGVEAFF
NA	13	TRBV11-2	TRBJ2-7	few	TGTGCCAGCAGCTCGGAAGGTAAATGGGAGCAGTACTTC	CASSSEGKWEQYF
NA	15	TRBV15	TRBJ2-2	NA	TGTGCCACCAGCAGAGATATAACTAACACCGGGGAGCTGTTTTTT	CATSRDITNTGELFF
NA	17	TRBV9	TRBJ2-2	few	TGTGCCAGCAGCTTCCAAAGTGAGGGGAAGAACACCGGGGAGCTGTTTTTT	CASSFQSEGKNTGELFF